This T cell receptor beta chain derives from a study of blood T cell repertoires in COVID-19 (dated by TCRdb to 2020 to 2021). At the level of the whole study: Collaborator samples came from the United States, Italy and Spain and covered acute and convalescent phases of COVID-19. The material from the prospective study consisted of cDNA or gDNA derived from T cells, B-cell-depleted T cells, or PBMCs. The dataset comprised deeply sampled blood TCRbeta repertoires from subjects exposed to, actively infected with, or recovered from COVID-19. The repertoires were made available in a free public database intended to serve as a resource for research on the immune response to SARS-CoV-2. The samples were drawn from two sources: the first 160 participants of the ongoing ImmuneRACE study, and fewer than 1,500 subjects contributed by 6 global collaborators. Sample metadata almost always included a de-identified subject ID, COVID-19 status, age in years and sex. Where available, HLA class I and class II types were taken from metadata supplied by the sample provider and were not determined by assay-based typing. Here is what the overall study found, with its caveats: The quantity of clinical and demographic metadata differed by source and by participant and was supplied without curation.

The germline V gene supplies CDR1 SGHDT and CDR2 YYEEEE. From the cysteine up to the phenylalanine, the CDR3 has a length of 18 residues. Only the CDR3 portion is preserved as DNA: 54 bases, with reading frame beginning at the first base. For this chain, trimming is 4 bases at the V end and 3 bases at the J end, and the number of junction bases without a gene match is 8. Collaborating institutions collected whole blood in K2EDTA tubes following their own protocols. Collaborator samples were shipped for TCRbeta analysis as frozen whole blood, isolated PBMCs, or DNA extracted from either sample type. TCRbeta CDR3 regions were amplified from genomic DNA by means of the immunoSEQ Assay, a bias-controlled multiplex PCR. As for how the authors treated the data: The number of nucleated cells in each sample was estimated by amplification of reference gene primers within the assay. To quantify the absolute abundance of each unique TCRbeta CDR3 rearrangement, sequence reads were collapsed and filtered. For each sample, productive Simpson clonality was calculated as the square root of Simpson's diversity index over productive rearrangements. TCRdb holds this immuneACCESS table with in-frame rearrangements only. Some clones are missing; in checked studies, unresolved V genes explain under half, and the rest has no known cause. V, J and clone size were drawn from that table, and D and trimming were deduced from the DNA. The sample has 60,000 to 70,000 clones on record, 75% to 95% of them singletons. The ten largest account for 13% of the sample.

In regard to this clone: The antigen this receptor binds is unknown. Base quality data are lacking; no much larger clone is found one base away.

The receptor comes from a human donor with active COVID-19. The donor label of this sample is uncertain. The source material was peripheral blood. The chain was built from TRBV5-6 and TRBJ2-3; the junction holds 16 bases that match TRBD2. The sequence in DNA is TGTGCCAGCAGCCCCGGGACTAGCGGGAGGGCCTTGACAGATACGCAGTATTTT. This is translated as CASSPGTSGRALTDTQYF. The CDR3, completed at both ends by the reference TRBV5-6 and TRBJ2-3 genes, gives the full variable domain DAGVTQSPTHLIKTRGQQVTLRCSPKSGHDTVSWYQQALGQGPQFIFQYYEEEERQRGNFPDRFSGHQFPNYSSELNVNALLLGDSALYLCASSPGTSGRALTDTQYFGPGTRLTVL.